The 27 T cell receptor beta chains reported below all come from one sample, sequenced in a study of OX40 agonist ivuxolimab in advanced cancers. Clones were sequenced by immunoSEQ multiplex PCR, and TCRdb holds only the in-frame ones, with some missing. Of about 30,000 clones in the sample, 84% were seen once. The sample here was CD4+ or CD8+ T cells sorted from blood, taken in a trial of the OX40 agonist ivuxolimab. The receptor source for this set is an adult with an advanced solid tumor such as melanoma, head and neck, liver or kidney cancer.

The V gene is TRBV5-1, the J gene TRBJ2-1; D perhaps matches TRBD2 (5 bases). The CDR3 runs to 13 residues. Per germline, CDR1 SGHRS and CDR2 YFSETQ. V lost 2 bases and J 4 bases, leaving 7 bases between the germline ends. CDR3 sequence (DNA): TGCGCCAGCAGCTTCCGGGAATACAATGAGCAGTTCTTC. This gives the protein CASSFREYNEQFF.

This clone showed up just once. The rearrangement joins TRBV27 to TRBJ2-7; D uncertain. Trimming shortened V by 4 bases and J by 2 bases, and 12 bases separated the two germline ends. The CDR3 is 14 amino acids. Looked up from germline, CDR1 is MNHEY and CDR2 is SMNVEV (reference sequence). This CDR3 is CASSSAAGPYEQYF. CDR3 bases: TGTGCCAGCAGTTCTGCGGCAGGTCCCTACGAGCAGTACTTC.

The CDR3 sequence is CSVGGGASYEQYF. The DNA of the CDR3 is TGCAGCGTGGGTGGGGGGGCCTCCTACGAGCAGTACTTC. V and J are TRBV29-1 and TRBJ2-7; perhaps TRBD2 as D (7 bases). V lost 6 bases and J lost 0, with 12 bases in between. Germline values: CDR1 SQVTM, CDR2 ANQGSEA. This CDR3 spans 13 amino acids.

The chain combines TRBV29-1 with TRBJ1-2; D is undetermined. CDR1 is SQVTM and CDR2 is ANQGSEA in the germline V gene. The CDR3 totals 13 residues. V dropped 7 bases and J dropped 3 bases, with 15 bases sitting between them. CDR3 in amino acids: CSGEDIRDYGYTF. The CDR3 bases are TGCAGCGGAGAAGACATCCGGGACTATGGCTACACCTTC.

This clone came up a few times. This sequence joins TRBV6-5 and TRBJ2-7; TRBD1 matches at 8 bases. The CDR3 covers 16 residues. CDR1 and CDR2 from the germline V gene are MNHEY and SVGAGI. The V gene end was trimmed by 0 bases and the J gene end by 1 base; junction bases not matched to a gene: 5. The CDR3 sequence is CASSYSLRQGSYEQYF. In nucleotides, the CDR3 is TGTGCCAGCAGTTACTCGTTGAGACAGGGGTCCTACGAGCAGTACTTC.

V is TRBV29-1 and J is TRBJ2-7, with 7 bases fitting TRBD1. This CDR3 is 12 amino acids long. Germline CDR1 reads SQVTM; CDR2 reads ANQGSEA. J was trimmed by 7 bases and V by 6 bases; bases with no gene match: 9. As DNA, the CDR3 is TGCAGCGTGGAGACAGGGCGGTCTGAGCAGTACTTC. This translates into CSVETGRSEQYF.

For the CDR3, the DNA is TGTGCCAGCAGCGTAGGGGGAGCGGGAGGTGTTTACGAGCAGTACTTC. Translation: CASSVGGAGGVYEQYF. The chain recombines TRBV9 with TRBJ2-7; 9 nucleotides line up with TRBD2. CDR1 and CDR2 (germline): SGDLS, YYNGEE. The CDR3 has 16 amino acids. The V and J ends lost 0 bases and 4 bases, in that order; junction bases with no gene match: 8.

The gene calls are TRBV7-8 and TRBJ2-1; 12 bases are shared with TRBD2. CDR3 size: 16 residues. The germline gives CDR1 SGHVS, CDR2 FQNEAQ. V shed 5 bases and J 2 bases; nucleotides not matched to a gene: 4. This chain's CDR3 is CASSPWTSGAYNEQFF. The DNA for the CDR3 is TGTGCCAGCAGCCCGTGGACTAGCGGGGCCTACAATGAGCAGTTCTTC.

In DNA form, the CDR3 reads TGTGCCAGCAGCATCACAGATACGCAGTATTTT. Protein sequence: CASSITDTQYF. The chain uses TRBV7-8 and TRBJ2-3, with D unresolved. This CDR3 region has 11 residues. Trimming stripped 5 bases from V and 2 bases from J, with 2 bases between. CDR1 and CDR2 from the germline V gene are SGHVS and FQNEAQ.

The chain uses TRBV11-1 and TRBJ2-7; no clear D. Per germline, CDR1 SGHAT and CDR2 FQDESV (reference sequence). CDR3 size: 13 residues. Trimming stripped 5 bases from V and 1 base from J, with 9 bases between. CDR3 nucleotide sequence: TGTGCCAGCAGCCAACAGCAGTCCTACGAGCAGTACTTC. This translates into CASSQQQSYEQYF.

The CDR3 is CASSLMWQGKPEQYF. As DNA, the CDR3 is TGTGCCAGCAGCTTGATGTGGCAGGGGAAACCCGAGCAGTACTTC. The genes are TRBV5-8 and TRBJ2-7; TRBD1 might be the D (6 bases). Trimming cost V 1 base and J 6 bases, with 17 bases left between them. This CDR3 is built from 15 residues. Germline CDR1 is SGHTS and CDR2 is YDEGEE.

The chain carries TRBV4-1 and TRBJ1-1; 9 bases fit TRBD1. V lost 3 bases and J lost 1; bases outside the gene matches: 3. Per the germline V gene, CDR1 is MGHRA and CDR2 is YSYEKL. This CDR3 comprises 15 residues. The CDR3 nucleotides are TGCGCCAGCAGCCATCCACAGGGGGCGAACACTGAAGCTTTCTTT. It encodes CASSHPQGANTEAFF.

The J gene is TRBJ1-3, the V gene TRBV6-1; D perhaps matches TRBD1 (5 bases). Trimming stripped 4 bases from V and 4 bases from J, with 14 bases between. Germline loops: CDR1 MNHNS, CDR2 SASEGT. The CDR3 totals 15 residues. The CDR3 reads CASSGGLREGNTIYF. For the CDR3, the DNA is TGTGCCAGCAGTGGGGGCCTCAGGGAAGGAAACACCATATATTTT.

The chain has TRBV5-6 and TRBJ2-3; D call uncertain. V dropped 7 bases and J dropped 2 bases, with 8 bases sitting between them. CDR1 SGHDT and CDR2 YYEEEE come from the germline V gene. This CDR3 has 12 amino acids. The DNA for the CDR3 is TGTGCCAGCGCGGAATACACAGATACGCAGTATTTT. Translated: CASAEYTDTQYF.

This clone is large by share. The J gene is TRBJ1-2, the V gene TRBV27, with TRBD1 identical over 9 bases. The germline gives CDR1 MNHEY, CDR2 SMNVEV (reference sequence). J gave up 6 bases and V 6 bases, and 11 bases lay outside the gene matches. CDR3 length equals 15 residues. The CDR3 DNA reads TGTGCCAGCAGGACCGACCCCGGGACAGGGAATGGCTACACCTTC. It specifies CASRTDPGTGNGYTF.

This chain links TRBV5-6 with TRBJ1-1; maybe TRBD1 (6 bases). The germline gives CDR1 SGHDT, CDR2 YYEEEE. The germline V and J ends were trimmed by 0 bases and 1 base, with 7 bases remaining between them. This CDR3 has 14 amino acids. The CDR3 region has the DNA TGTGCCAGCAGCTTGGACAGGGAGAACACTGAAGCTTTCTTT. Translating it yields CASSLDRENTEAFF. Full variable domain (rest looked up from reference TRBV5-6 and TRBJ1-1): DAGVTQSPTHLIKTRGQQVTLRCSPKSGHDTVSWYQQALGQGPQFIFQYYEEEERQRGNFPDRFSGHQFPNYSSELNVNALLLGDSALYLCASSLDRENTEAFFGQGTRLTVV.

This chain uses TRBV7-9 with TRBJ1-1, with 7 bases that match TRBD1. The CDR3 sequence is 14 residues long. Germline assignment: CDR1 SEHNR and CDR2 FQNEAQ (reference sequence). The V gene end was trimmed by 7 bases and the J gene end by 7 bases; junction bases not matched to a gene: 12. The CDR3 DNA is TGTGCCAGCATCGACAGGGTAGAAGGTAATGAAGCTTTCTTT. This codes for CASIDRVEGNEAFF.

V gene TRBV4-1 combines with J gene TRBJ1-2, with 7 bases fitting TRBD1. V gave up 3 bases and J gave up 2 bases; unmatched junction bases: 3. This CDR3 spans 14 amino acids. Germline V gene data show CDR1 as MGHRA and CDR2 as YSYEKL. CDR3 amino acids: CASSQSTGNYGYTF. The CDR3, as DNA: TGCGCCAGCAGCCAGTCGACAGGGAACTATGGCTACACCTTC.

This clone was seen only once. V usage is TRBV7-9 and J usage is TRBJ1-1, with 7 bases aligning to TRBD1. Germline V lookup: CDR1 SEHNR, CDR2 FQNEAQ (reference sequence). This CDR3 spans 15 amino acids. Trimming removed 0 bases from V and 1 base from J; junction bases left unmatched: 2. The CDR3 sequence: CASSLANRGNTEAFF. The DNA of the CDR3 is TGTGCCAGCAGCTTAGCGAACAGGGGGAACACTGAAGCTTTCTTT.

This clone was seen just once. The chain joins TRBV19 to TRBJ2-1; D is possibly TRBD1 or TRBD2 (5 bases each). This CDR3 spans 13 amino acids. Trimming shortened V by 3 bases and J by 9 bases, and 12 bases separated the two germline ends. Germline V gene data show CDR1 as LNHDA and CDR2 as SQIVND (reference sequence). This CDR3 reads CASSIGTQSEQFF. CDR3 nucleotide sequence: TGTGCCAGTAGTATCGGGACCCAGAGTGAGCAGTTCTTC.

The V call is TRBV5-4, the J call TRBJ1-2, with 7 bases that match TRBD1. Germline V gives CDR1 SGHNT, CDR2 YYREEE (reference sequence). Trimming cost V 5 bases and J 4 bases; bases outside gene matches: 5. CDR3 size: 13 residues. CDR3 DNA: TGTGCCAGCAGACCAGGGGGTACCTATGGCTACACCTTC. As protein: CASRPGGTYGYTF.

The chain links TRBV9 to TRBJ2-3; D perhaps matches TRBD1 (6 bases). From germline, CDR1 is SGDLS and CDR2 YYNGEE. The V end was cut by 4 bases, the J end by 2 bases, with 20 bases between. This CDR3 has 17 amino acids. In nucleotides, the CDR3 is TGTGCCAGCAGCCCAATGTGGGGGCTTGGGACCACAGATACGCAGTATTTT. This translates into CASSPMWGLGTTDTQYF.

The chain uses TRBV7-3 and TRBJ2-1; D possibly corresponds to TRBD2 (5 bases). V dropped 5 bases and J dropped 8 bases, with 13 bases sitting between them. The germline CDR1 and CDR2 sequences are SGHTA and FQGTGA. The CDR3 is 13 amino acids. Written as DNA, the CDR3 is TGTGCCAGCAGCCGACTATCGGGTGATGAGCAGTTCTTC. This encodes CASSRLSGDEQFF.

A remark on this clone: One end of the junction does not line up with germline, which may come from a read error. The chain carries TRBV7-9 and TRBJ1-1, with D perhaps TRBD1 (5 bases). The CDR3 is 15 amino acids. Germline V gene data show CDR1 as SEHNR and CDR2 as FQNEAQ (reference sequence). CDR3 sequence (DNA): TGTGCCAGCAGCTCAATCGAGGGGATGAATACTGAAGCTTTCTTT. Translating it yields CASSSIEGMNTEAFF.

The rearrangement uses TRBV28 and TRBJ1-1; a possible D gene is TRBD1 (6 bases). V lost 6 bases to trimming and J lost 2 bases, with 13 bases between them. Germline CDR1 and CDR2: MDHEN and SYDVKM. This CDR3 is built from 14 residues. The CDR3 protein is CASSRLGQNTEAFF. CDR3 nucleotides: TGTGCCAGCAGCCGACTGGGACAAAACACTGAAGCTTTCTTT.

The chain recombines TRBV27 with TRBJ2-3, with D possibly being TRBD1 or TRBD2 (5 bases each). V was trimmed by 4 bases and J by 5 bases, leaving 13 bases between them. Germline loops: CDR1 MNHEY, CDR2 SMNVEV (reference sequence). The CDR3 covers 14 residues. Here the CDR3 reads CASSSGPRGDTQYF. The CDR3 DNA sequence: TGTGCCAGCAGTTCGGGACCCCGCGGAGATACGCAGTATTTT.

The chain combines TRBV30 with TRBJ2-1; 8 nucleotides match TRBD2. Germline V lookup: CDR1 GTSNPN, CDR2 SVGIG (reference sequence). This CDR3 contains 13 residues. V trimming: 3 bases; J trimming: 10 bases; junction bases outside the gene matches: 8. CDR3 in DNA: TGTGCCTGGAGCGACGGACTAGCCTCCGAGCAGTTCTTC. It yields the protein CAWSDGLASEQFF.